This T cell receptor beta chain was observed in a study of post-analysis software for immune sequencing data (dated by TCRdb to 2015 to 2017). Broadly, across the study: The recorded disease courses included relapsing-remitting, secondary progressive and progressive-relapsing multiple sclerosis, and some patients had no subtype annotation. Patient repertoires were compared against roughly 11 previously published healthy control repertoires from donors aged about 6 to 26 years. A subset of samples was prepared in parallel using single-end sample barcoding, then pooled and co-amplified after Illumina adapter ligation.

TCR beta repertoires were profiled from peripheral blood of about a dozen young patients with multiple sclerosis to demonstrate the VDJtools post-analysis software. Multiple sclerosis patients were children and adolescents aged about 6 to 16 years. To prepare the library, PCR was applied. Sequencing took place on an Illumina HiSeq 2500. To reduce PCR and sequencing biases, unique molecular identifiers were built into the TCR beta cDNA libraries. Per 1 to 10 million input T cells, approximately 500,000 cDNA molecules were obtained, such that each molecule approximated one T cell. The patient libraries were prepared and sequenced using the same protocol as the earlier healthy control dataset. Within a given batch, samples were prepared together, multiplexed and sequenced on the same HiSeq lane. For the original study's pipeline: MIGEC was used to process the raw barcoded reads, and molecular identifier groups with only a single read were discarded before consensus assembly and CDR3 extraction. VDJtools was used for post-analysis of the clonotype tables, and diversity was normalized by down-sampling every dataset to the size of the smallest sample. Repertoire overlap clustering matched CDR3 amino acid but not nucleotide sequences to correct batch-related cross-sample contamination. TCRdb itself trimmed the public reads at Q25 with fastp, ran MiXCR and retained productive beta chains. Every CDR3 protein is listed once, alongside the most common genes and DNA of its rows. The authors' filters were not applied to this entry. The sample table shows about 500,000 distinct CDR3 sequences, and under 55% are seen once. 9% to 13% of the sample is taken by the ten largest.

General conclusions and limits of the study: About five TRBV segments, including TRBV5-6, TRBV5-1 and TRBV20-1, were significantly more frequent in patients than controls. Normalized Chao1 diversity was significantly lower in multiple sclerosis patients than controls, suggesting substantial peripheral T-cell clonal expansion. Direct clustering with F measure revealed strong co-clustering of samples prepared in the same batch, which led to a batch-effect correction. The control group was slightly older than the multiple sclerosis patient group.

The germline V gene supplies CDR1 SGHTA and CDR2 FQGNSA. From cysteine to phenylalanine, the CDR3 is 16 amino acids long. Only the CDR3 DNA is retained, 48 bases long and in frame from the first base. V is clipped by 0 bases and J by 3 bases, and the sequence between their germline boundaries is 14 bases long. Concerning this clonotype itself: Which antigen it targets is not known. Base quality data are lacking; no much larger clone is found one base away.

The TCR sequence derives from a girl under 18 with multiple sclerosis. The chain couples TRBV7-2 to TRBJ1-2, with a weak D call of TRBD1 (5 bases match). The sample was blood. The CDR3 amino acid sequence is: CASSLAGVPLDYGYTF. The DNA sequence reads TGTGCCAGCAGCTTAGCAGGGGTCCCTTTAGACTATGGCTACACCTTC.